This entry lists 8 T cell receptor beta chains sequenced from one sample in a study of cytomegalovirus exposure and HLA in healthy donors. The PCR employed 60 Vbeta primers together with 13 Jbeta primers. Libraries were prepared by immunoSEQ multiplex PCR; TCRdb keeps only in-frame clonotypes and omits some of them. The repertoire holds about 130,000 clones, with about 81% as singletons. Source material: PBMCs. The receptor set was obtained from a middle-aged woman in good health and CMV-seropositive.

The gene calls are TRBV5-1 and TRBJ2-7, with D uncertain. CDR1 is SGHRS, CDR2 YFSETQ, per germline. With 0 bases removed from V and 2 bases from J, the gap between germline ends came to 15 bases. The CDR3 totals 16 residues. In nucleotides, the CDR3 is TGCGCCAGCAGCTTGGAGAACACAGCCACACCCTACGAGCAGTACTTC. Translating gives CASSLENTATPYEQYF.

The genes are TRBV6-5 and TRBJ2-7; the D gene is possibly TRBD2 (6 bases). V dropped 3 bases and J dropped 0 bases, with 12 bases sitting between them. This CDR3 spans 15 amino acids. The V gene's germline CDR1 is MNHEY and CDR2 SVGAGI. The CDR3 DNA reads as TGTGCCAGCAGTTATTCTAGCGACGACTCCTACGAGCAGTACTTC. This translates into CASSYSSDDSYEQYF.

The gene calls are TRBV9 and TRBJ1-2; D uncertain. Germline assignment: CDR1 SGDLS and CDR2 YYNGEE. Trimming shortened V by 3 bases and J by 4 bases, and 19 bases separated the two germline ends. The CDR3 sequence is 16 residues long. In DNA, the CDR3 is TGTGCCAGCAGCGGCCAGGAGGAGTCTTTCGGCTATGGCTACACCTTC. It encodes CASSGQEESFGYGYTF.

The chain joins TRBV18 to TRBJ2-1; possibly TRBD1 for D (6 bases). The CDR3 extends over 12 amino acids. Trimming shortened V by 3 bases and J by 9 bases, and 9 bases separated the two germline ends. The germline V gene has CDR1 KGHSH and CDR2 LQKENI. The CDR3 sequence: CASSPDRIEQFF. CDR3 in DNA: TGTGCCAGCTCACCCGACAGGATTGAGCAGTTCTTC.

The J gene is TRBJ2-1, the V gene TRBV14; 13 positions agree with TRBD2. This CDR3 contains 15 residues. Per germline, CDR1 SGHDN and CDR2 FVKESK. Trimming at V came to 8 bases and at J to 9 bases, leaving 10 bases not matched to a gene. The CDR3 region has the DNA TGTGCCAGCCAGGGGACTAGCGGGAAGGATGGTGAGCAGTTCTTC. Translating it yields CASQGTSGKDGEQFF.

This chain connects TRBV27 to TRBJ2-7; TRBD2 matches at 13 bases. V trimming: 2 bases; J trimming: 3 bases; junction bases outside the gene matches: 4. The germline V gene encodes CDR1 MNHEY and CDR2 SMNVEV (reference sequence). CDR3 size: 16 residues. The DNA of the CDR3 is TGTGCCAGCAGTTTAGGACTAGCGGGAGCTAACTACGAGCAGTACTTC. Protein: CASSLGLAGANYEQYF.

The chain uses TRBV29-1 and TRBJ1-2, with 8 bases identical to TRBD1. CDR1 is SQVTM, CDR2 ANQGSEA, per germline. CDR3 length: 13 residues. With V trimmed by 3 bases and J by 4 bases, 4 bases remained unmatched. CDR3 in amino acids: CSVEDRDLYGYTF. In DNA, the CDR3 is TGCAGCGTTGAGGACAGGGACCTCTATGGCTACACCTTC.

The V call is TRBV28, the J call TRBJ2-2; D gene ambiguous. Trimming cost V 5 bases and J 4 bases, with 14 bases left between them. The germline gives CDR1 MDHEN, CDR2 SYDVKM. The CDR3 covers 15 residues. The CDR3 nucleotides read TGTGCCAGCAGTCCGGATACGCCGGGCACCGGGGAGCTGTTTTTT. It is translated as CASSPDTPGTGELFF. Full variable domain (rest looked up from reference TRBV28 and TRBJ2-2): DVKVTQSSRYLVKRTGEKVFLECVQDMDHENMFWYRQDPGLGLRLIYFSYDVKMKEKGDIPEGYSVSREKKERFSLILESASTNQTSMYLCASSPDTPGTGELFFGEGSRLTVL.